One and the same sample provided the 10 T cell receptor beta chains below, sequenced in a study of sequential checkpoint blockade in melanoma. The treatment denotes: randomized to nivolumab then ipilimumab (arm A) or the reverse (arm B). The data were produced by immunoSEQ multiplex PCR, yet TCRdb's version contains in-frame clones alone and is incomplete. In the table there are about 6,900 clones, 78% of which are singletons. Source: CD8+ T cells sorted from blood (inferred from file names), taken from a patient given nivolumab and ipilimumab in sequence. These receptors came from a human donor with melanoma.

The rearrangement joins TRBV7-8 to TRBJ2-7, with 11 bases that match TRBD2. The CDR3 runs 16 residues. Per the germline V gene, CDR1 is SGHVS and CDR2 is FQNEAQ. V dropped 5 bases and J dropped 3; count of bases not matched to a gene: 9. CDR3 amino acids: CASSKTTSGSFYEQYF. CDR3 DNA sequence: TGTGCCAGCAGCAAGACAACTAGCGGGAGCTTCTACGAGCAGTACTTC.

V gene TRBV28 combines with J gene TRBJ2-5; TRBD1 agrees at 10 bases. CDR3 length: 19 residues. Trimming removed 6 bases from V and 2 bases from J; junction bases left unmatched: 18. Germline V gives CDR1 MDHEN, CDR2 SYDVKM. The CDR3, as DNA: TGTGCCAGCAGCCGCCTCGGGACAGGGGAGGTCGGCAAGCAAGAGACCCAGTACTTC. Its translation: CASSRLGTGEVGKQETQYF. Complete variable domain (other parts from reference TRBV28 and TRBJ2-5): DVKVTQSSRYLVKRTGEKVFLECVQDMDHENMFWYRQDPGLGLRLIYFSYDVKMKEKGDIPEGYSVSREKKERFSLILESASTNQTSMYLCASSRLGTGEVGKQETQYFGPGTRLLVL.

The J gene is TRBJ1-1, the V gene TRBV14; D possibly corresponds to TRBD1 (5 bases). This CDR3 has 13 amino acids. V was cut by 3 bases and J by 3 bases, with 8 bases left in between. Germline assignment: CDR1 SGHDN and CDR2 FVKESK. The DNA for the CDR3 is TGTGCCAGCAGCCACCAGGGATACACTGAAGCTTTCTTT. This gives the protein CASSHQGYTEAFF.

The chain carries TRBV7-9 and TRBJ2-7, with a tentative D call TRBD1 (6 bases). CDR3 length equals 18 residues. With 5 bases removed from V and 4 bases from J, the gap between germline ends came to 27 bases. Germline CDR1 reads SEHNR; CDR2 reads FQNEAQ (reference sequence). The chain's CDR3 is CASSKGDYHPRTGYEQYF. The DNA of the CDR3 is TGTGCCAGCAGCAAGGGGGATTACCACCCCCGAACCGGTTACGAGCAGTACTTC.

This clone was recorded only once. The chain employs TRBV15 and TRBJ2-1, with 8 bases aligning to TRBD2. With V trimmed by 0 bases and J by 3 bases, 4 bases remained unmatched. In germline, CDR1 is LNHNV, CDR2 YYDKDF (reference sequence). The CDR3 loop spans 16 amino acids. Here the CDR3 reads CATSRESSGFYNEQFF. In DNA, the CDR3 is TGTGCCACCAGCAGAGAGTCTAGCGGGTTCTACAATGAGCAGTTCTTC.

This clone showed up just once. The chain employs TRBV7-3 and TRBJ2-7; 13 nucleotides agree with TRBD2. Germline assignment: CDR1 SGHTA and CDR2 FQGTGA. V trimming: 5 bases; J trimming: 1 base; junction bases outside the gene matches: 2. The CDR3 contains 15 residues. CDR3 in DNA: TGTGCCAGCAGCGTGACTAGCGGGGGGTCCTACGAGCAGTACTTC. Protein: CASSVTSGGSYEQYF.

The CDR3 reads CASSLQSTDTQYF. The DNA of the CDR3 is TGTGCCAGCAGTTTACAGAGCACAGATACGCAGTATTTT. The V gene is TRBV6-5, the J gene TRBJ2-3; D is unresolved. Germline V CDR1 and CDR2: MNHEY, SVGAGI. CDR3 length: 13 amino acids. Trimming pared 4 bases from V and 0 bases from J, leaving 5 bases between.

There are a few counts of this clone. The chain links TRBV5-1 to TRBJ1-1; 7 positions agree with TRBD1. Per the germline V gene, CDR1 is SGHRS and CDR2 is YFSETQ. The CDR3 has 12 amino acids. The trim removed 7 bases at V and 5 bases at J, leaving 5 bases unmatched. Here the CDR3 reads CASGKTGTEAFF. CDR3 bases: TGCGCCAGCGGAAAGACAGGGACTGAAGCTTTCTTT. The complete variable domain, with remaining parts taken from reference TRBV5-1 and TRBJ1-1, reads KAGVTQTPRYLIKTRGQQVTLSCSPISGHRSVSWYQQTPGQGLQFLFEYFSETQRNKGNFPGRFSGRQFSNSRSEMNVSTLELGDSALYLCASGKTGTEAFFGQGTRLTVV.

This clone is classed as large (0.1 to 1%). This rearrangement joins TRBV23-1 to TRBJ1-5; 7 nucleotides line up with TRBD1. TRBV23-1 carries the ORF label, with uncertain function. This CDR3 comprises 15 residues. The V and J ends lost 4 bases and 5 bases, in that order; junction bases with no gene match: 8. This CDR3 reads CASSRRQGKDQPQHF. DNA for the CDR3: TGCGCCAGCAGTCGTCGACAGGGTAAGGATCAGCCCCAGCATTTT.

The chain couples TRBV29-1 to TRBJ2-1; TRBD2 matches at 14 bases. The CDR3 length is 16 residues. The germline CDR1 and CDR2 sequences are SQVTM and ANQGSEA. V trimming: 3 bases; J trimming: 0 bases; junction bases outside the gene matches: 1. CDR3 bases: TGCAGCGTTGAGGGGACTAGCGGGAGCTCCTACAATGAGCAGTTCTTC. Protein product: CSVEGTSGSSYNEQFF.